This entry lists 14 T cell receptor beta chains sequenced from one sample in a study of blood T cell repertoires in COVID-19. Some clones are missing from TCRdb's copy, which holds only in-frame ones; the method was immunoSEQ multiplex PCR. The data show 140,000 to 150,000 clones, approximately 92% seen once. What was sequenced was peripheral blood. These receptors all stem from a man aged 18 to 30 with COVID-19, enrolled during active disease.

J is TRBJ2-1 and V is TRBV9, with 7 bases that match TRBD2. After removal of 0 bases from V and 6 bases from J, the junction contained 6 bases not matched to a gene. From germline, CDR1 is SGDLS and CDR2 YYNGEE. CDR3 size: 15 residues. The DNA of the CDR3 is TGTGCCAGCAGCGTAGGGCTAGCGGTGAGCAATGAGCAGTTCTTC. Translation gives CASSVGLAVSNEQFF.

The rearrangement uses TRBV7-2 and TRBJ2-1; no clear D gene. Trimming pared 1 base from V and 6 bases from J, leaving 7 bases between. Germline values: CDR1 SGHTA, CDR2 FQGNSA. The CDR3 covers 13 residues. CDR3 in amino acids: CASSLVVRNEQFF. The CDR3 bases are TGTGCCAGCAGCTTAGTTGTCCGCAATGAGCAGTTCTTC.

V usage is TRBV30 and J usage is TRBJ2-1; D ambiguous. CDR1 GTSNPN and CDR2 SVGIG come from the germline V gene (reference sequence). Trimming removed 4 bases from V and 6 bases from J, with 13 bases in between. The CDR3 sequence is 13 residues long. The DNA for the CDR3 is TGTGCCTGGACCGGTCAGGCCGGCAATGAGCAGTTCTTC. Its protein product is CAWTGQAGNEQFF.

Only one count was recorded for this clone. The CDR3 DNA follows: TGTGCCAGTAGTATTCGACCAGGGTCTCCCGGGGAGCTGTTTTTT. Its protein product is CASSIRPGSPGELFF. The chain has TRBV19 and TRBJ2-2, with D perhaps matching TRBD1 (5 bases). The CDR3 is made up of 15 amino acids. Germline CDR1 reads LNHDA; CDR2 reads SQIVND (reference sequence). Trimming removed 3 bases at V and 6 bases at J, with 14 bases between.

The chain links TRBV2 to TRBJ1-6; possibly TRBD1 for D (6 bases). Germline V CDR1 and CDR2: SNHLY, FYNNEI. This CDR3 is built from 15 residues. Trimming left V 4 bases short and J 4 bases short, with 11 bases between. The CDR3 region is CASSGTAAYNSPLHF. CDR3 sequence (DNA): TGTGCCAGCAGTGGGACAGCGGCTTATAATTCACCCCTCCACTTT.

This clone was seen only once. J is TRBJ2-7 and V is TRBV28; D is possibly TRBD2 (6 bases). The CDR3 loop spans 15 amino acids. Germline V gives CDR1 MDHEN, CDR2 SYDVKM. V was trimmed by 6 bases and J by 2 bases, leaving 17 bases between them. The CDR3 nucleotides are TGTGCCAGCAGCTCCTCGGGGGAGCCAACCTACGAGCAGTACTTC. Translation: CASSSSGEPTYEQYF. The full variable domain, in which reference TRBV28 and TRBJ2-7 provide the parts outside the CDR3, is DVKVTQSSRYLVKRTGEKVFLECVQDMDHENMFWYRQDPGLGLRLIYFSYDVKMKEKGDIPEGYSVSREKKERFSLILESASTNQTSMYLCASSSSGEPTYEQYFGPGTRLTVT.

The chain couples TRBV28 to TRBJ1-3; no firm D call. Trimming left V 2 bases short and J 0 bases short, with 11 bases between. Germline V gives CDR1 MDHEN, CDR2 SYDVKM. The CDR3 is made up of 16 amino acids. The CDR3 spells CASSLDVSYSGNTIYF. The CDR3 DNA follows: TGTGCCAGCAGTTTAGATGTAAGCTACTCTGGAAACACCATATATTTT.

The chain uses TRBV4-1 and TRBJ2-7; TRBD2 matches 8 bases. Germline assignment: CDR1 MGHRA and CDR2 YSYEKL. This CDR3 has 19 amino acids. V was pared by 2 bases and J by 6 bases, with 21 bases of the junction left unmatched. The CDR3 sequence is CASSQRIVMGKREFSEQYF. CDR3 DNA: TGCGCCAGCAGCCAAAGGATTGTGATGGGAAAGCGGGAGTTCAGCGAGCAGTACTTC.

The chain couples TRBV7-9 to TRBJ2-7, with D possibly matching TRBD1 (6 bases). This CDR3 comprises 13 residues. CDR1 SEHNR and CDR2 FQNEAQ come from the germline V gene (reference sequence). The V and J ends lost 6 bases and 3 bases respectively, with 12 bases between them. The CDR3 DNA is TGTGCCAGCAGACACGAGGACAGCTACGAGCAGTACTTC. Protein product: CASRHEDSYEQYF.

The chain employs TRBV28 and TRBJ2-1; TRBD1 might be the D (6 bases). The V and J ends lost 2 bases and 12 bases respectively, with 17 bases between them. The CDR3 runs to 14 residues. Germline CDR1 MDHEN, CDR2 SYDVKM. The CDR3 loop is CASSLEETGIAQFF. The CDR3 DNA reads as TGTGCCAGCAGTTTAGAGGAAACAGGGATAGCGCAGTTCTTC.

The chain recombines TRBV3-1 (or the pseudogene TRBV3-2) with TRBJ1-6; 8 bases line up with TRBD1. Germline values: CDR1 LGHDT, CDR2 YNNKEL (reference sequence). Trimming at V came to 6 bases and at J to 6 bases, leaving 13 bases not matched to a gene. The CDR3 runs to 17 residues. In DNA form, the CDR3 reads TGTGCCAGCAGGCCACCCATCCGACAGGGGATTAATTCACCCCTCCACTTT. It specifies CASRPPIRQGINSPLHF.

The rearrangement joins TRBV30 to TRBJ1-5; D is perhaps TRBD1 (5 bases). CDR3 length: 12 amino acids. Trimming removed 3 bases at V and 6 bases at J, with 9 bases between. In germline, CDR1 is GTSNPN, CDR2 SVGIG (reference sequence). The chain's CDR3 is CAWRQDGQPQHF. CDR3 nucleotide sequence: TGTGCCTGGAGACAGGACGGTCAGCCCCAGCATTTT.

The chain has TRBV5-4 and TRBJ2-5, with 8 bases aligning to TRBD2. The V segment lost 5 bases and the J segment 5 bases; nucleotides outside the gene matches: 11. CDR1 is SGHNT, CDR2 YYREEE, per germline (reference sequence). This CDR3 is 15 amino acids long. CDR3 bases: TGTGCCAGCAGGGATGAGGGACTAGGCGATGAGACCCAGTACTTC. It yields the protein CASRDEGLGDETQYF.

The chain uses TRBV5-1 and TRBJ2-5; the match to TRBD2 covers 13 bases. CDR1 is SGHRS and CDR2 is YFSETQ in the germline V gene. After removal of 4 bases from V and 5 bases from J, the junction contained 5 bases not matched to a gene. The CDR3 runs 15 residues. For the CDR3, the DNA is TGCGCCAGCAGCCCCGGGACTAGCGGGACGGAGACCCAGTACTTC. Its protein is CASSPGTSGTETQYF.